The sequence of this T cell receptor beta chain was determined in a study of control samples from healthy donors and cancer patients. Sequencing was performed with immunoSEQ multiplex PCR; in TCRdb, only in-frame clones are kept and a portion is missing. Of 160,000 or so clones detected, approximately 96% appear once; the ten largest clones hold 1%. Losses at the gene ends were 7 bases for V and 4 bases for J; bases not matched to a gene: 6. The V gene's germline CDR1 is SGHDT and CDR2 YYEEEE. The CDR3 is 14 residues long. The source is a woman under 40 in good health. The sequenced material came from blood. The genes are TRBV5-6 and TRBJ1-2; 11 bases line up with TRBD1. The CDR3 is CASHGQGAFYGYTF. Written as DNA, the CDR3 is TGTGCCAGCCACGGACAGGGGGCATTCTATGGCTACACCTTC.